The clone carrying this T cell receptor (beta chain) was seen once. No antigen is known for it. V lost 6 bases and J 4 bases, leaving 15 bases between the germline ends. The CDR3 consists of 14 residues. At least 6 million PBMCs were isolated per sample. For the second PCR, which ran for about 6 to 11 cycles, a sample-barcoded 5' primer and a J-beta primer mix were used. From the 5' RACE reads, TCRdb called clonotypes with MiXCR, one entry per CDR3 protein. The sample has some 900,000 distinct CDR3 sequences, around 48% seen once; the top ten hold around 15%. These data originate in a study of blood T cells in healthy people across ages. Study results and limitations: Possibly, changes in expanded clonotypes were confounded because donor CMV status was unknown.

The genes are TRBV12-3 or TRBV12-4 and TRBJ1-1, with a tentative D call TRBD1 (6 bases). The sequenced material came from blood. This receptor was taken from a man younger than 45 in good health. This CDR3 reads CASSWGLGATEAFF. The DNA for the CDR3 is TGTGCCAGCAGCTGGGGGTTGGGGGCCACTGAAGCTTTCTTT.